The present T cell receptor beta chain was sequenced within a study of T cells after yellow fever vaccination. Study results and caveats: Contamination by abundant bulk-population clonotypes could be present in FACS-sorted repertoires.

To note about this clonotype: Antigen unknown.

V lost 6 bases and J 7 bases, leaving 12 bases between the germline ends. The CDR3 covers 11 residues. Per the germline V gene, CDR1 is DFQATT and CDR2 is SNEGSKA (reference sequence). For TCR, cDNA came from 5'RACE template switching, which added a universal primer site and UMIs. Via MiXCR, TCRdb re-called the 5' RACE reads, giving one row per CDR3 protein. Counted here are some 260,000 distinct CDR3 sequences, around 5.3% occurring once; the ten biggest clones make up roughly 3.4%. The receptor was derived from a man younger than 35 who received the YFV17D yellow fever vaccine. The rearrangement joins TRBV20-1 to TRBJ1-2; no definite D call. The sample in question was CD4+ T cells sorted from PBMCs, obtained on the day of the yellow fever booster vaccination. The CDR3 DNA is TGCAGTGCCCGAGGACTGGGTGGCTACACCTTC. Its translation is CSARGLGGYTF.